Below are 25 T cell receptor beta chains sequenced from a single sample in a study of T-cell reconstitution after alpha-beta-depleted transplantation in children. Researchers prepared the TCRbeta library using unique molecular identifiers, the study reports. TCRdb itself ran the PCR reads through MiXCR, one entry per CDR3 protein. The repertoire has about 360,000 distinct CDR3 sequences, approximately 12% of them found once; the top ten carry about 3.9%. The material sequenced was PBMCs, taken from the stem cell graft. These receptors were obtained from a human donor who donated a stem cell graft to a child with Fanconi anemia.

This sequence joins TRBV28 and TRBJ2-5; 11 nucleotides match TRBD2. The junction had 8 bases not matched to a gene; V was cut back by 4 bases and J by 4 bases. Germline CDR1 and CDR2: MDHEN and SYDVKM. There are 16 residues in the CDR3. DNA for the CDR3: TGTGCCAGCAGTTCAATAGCGGGGGGGCATGGAGAGACCCAGTACTTC. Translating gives CASSSIAGGHGETQYF.

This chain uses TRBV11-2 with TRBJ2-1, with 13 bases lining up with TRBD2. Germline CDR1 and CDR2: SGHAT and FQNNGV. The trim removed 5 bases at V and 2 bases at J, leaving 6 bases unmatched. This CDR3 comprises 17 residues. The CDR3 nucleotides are TGTGCCAGCAGCACCAGGACTAGCGGGGGCCCCTACAATGAGCAGTTCTTC. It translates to CASSTRTSGGPYNEQFF.

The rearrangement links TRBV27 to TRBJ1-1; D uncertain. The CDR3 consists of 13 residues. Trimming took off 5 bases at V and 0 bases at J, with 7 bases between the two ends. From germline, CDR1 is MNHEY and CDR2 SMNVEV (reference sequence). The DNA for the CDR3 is TGTGCCAGCAGTCCGGTATTGAACACTGAAGCTTTCTTT. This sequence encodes CASSPVLNTEAFF.

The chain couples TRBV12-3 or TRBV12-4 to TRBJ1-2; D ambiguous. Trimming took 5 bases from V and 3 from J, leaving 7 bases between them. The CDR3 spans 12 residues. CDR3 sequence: CASSPSYYGYTF. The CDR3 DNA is TGTGCCAGCAGTCCGAGTTACTATGGCTACACCTTC.

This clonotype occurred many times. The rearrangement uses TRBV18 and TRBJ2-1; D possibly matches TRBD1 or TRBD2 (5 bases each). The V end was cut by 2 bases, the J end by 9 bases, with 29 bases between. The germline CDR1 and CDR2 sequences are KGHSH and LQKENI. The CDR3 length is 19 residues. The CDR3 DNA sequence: TGTGCCAGCTCACCATTGCCAACTTCCTCGGGGACCGCTGTAGCTGAGCAGTTCTTC. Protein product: CASSPLPTSSGTAVAEQFF.

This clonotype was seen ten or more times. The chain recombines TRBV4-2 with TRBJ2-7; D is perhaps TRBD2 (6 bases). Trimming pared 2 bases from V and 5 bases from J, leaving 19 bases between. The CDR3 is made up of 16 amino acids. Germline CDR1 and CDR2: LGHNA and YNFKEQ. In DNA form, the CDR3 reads TGTGCCAGCAGCCAACCTAATGGAGCGGGTCTGGACGAGCAGTACTTC. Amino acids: CASSQPNGAGLDEQYF.

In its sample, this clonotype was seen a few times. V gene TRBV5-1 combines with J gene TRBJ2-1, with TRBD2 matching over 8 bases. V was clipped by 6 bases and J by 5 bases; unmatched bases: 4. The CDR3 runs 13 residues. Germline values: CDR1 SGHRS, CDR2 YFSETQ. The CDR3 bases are TGCGCCAGCAAGCTAGCGGGCCACAATGAGCAGTTCTTC. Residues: CASKLAGHNEQFF.

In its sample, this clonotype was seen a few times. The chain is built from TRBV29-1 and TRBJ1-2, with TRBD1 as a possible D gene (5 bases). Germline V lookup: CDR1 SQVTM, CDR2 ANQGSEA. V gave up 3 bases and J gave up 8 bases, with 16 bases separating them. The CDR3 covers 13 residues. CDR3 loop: CSVEGGERRGYTF. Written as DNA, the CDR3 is TGCAGCGTTGAGGGAGGGGAAAGGAGAGGCTACACCTTC.

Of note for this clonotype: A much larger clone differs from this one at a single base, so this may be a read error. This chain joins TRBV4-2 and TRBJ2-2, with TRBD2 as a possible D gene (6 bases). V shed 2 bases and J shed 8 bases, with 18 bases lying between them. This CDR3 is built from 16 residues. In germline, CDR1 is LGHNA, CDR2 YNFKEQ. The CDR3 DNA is TGTGCCAGCAGCCAATCTCGAAGTGGGGGGTTAGGGGAGCTGTTTTTT. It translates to CASSQSRSGGLGELFF.

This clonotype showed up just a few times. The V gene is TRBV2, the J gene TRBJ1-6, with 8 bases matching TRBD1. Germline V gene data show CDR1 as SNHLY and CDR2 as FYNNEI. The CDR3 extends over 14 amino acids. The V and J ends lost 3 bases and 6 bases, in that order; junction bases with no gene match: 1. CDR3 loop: CASSEGQANSPLHF. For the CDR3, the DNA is TGTGCCAGCAGTGAGGGACAGGCTAATTCACCCCTCCACTTT.

CDR3 DNA sequence: TGTGCCAGCAGCTCCCTGGGGAATGAGCAGTTCTTC. Translating it yields CASSSLGNEQFF. The V gene is TRBV7-9, the J gene TRBJ2-1; no reliable D call. The CDR3 is 12 amino acids. The germline V and J ends were trimmed by 4 bases and 7 bases, with 8 bases remaining between them. CDR1 and CDR2 from the germline V gene are SEHNR and FQNEAQ (reference sequence). Variable domain in full (rest from reference TRBV7-9 and TRBJ2-1): DTGVSQNPRHKITKRGQNVTFRCDPISEHNRLYWYRQTLGQGPEFLTYFQNEAQLEKSRLLSDRFSAERPKGSFSTLEIQRTEQGDSAMYLCASSSLGNEQFFGPGTRLTVL.

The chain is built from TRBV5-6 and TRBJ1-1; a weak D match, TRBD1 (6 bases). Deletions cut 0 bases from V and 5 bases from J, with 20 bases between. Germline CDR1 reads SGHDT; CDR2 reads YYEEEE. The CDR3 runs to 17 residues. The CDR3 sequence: CASSLAGPGDGGTEAFF. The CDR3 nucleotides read TGTGCCAGCAGCTTGGCCGGGCCAGGGGATGGGGGGACTGAAGCTTTCTTT.

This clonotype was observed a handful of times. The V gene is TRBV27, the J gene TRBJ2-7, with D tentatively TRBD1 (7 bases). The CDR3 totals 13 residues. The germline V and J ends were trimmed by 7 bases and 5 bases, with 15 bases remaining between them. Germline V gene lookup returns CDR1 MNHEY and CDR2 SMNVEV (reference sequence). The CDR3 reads CASTRQGGNEQYF. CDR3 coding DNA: TGTGCCAGCACTCGACAGGGAGGAAACGAGCAGTACTTC.

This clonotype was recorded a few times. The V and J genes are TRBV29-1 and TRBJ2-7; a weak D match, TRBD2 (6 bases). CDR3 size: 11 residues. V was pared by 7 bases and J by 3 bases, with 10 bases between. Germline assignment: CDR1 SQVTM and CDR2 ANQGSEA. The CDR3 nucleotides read TGCAGCGCGGGGGTTTTCTACGAGCAGTACTTC. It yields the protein CSAGVFYEQYF.

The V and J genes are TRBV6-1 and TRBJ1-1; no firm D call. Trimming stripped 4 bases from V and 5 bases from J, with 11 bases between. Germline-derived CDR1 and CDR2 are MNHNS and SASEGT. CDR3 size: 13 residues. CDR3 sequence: CASSAPGMTEAFF. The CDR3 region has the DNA TGTGCCAGCAGTGCACCGGGGATGACTGAAGCTTTCTTT.

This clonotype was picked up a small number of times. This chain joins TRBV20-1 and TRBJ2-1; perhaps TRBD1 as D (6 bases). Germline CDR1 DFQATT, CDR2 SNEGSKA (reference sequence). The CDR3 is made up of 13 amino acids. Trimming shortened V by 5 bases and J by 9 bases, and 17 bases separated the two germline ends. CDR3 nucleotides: TGCAGTGCTTCCCCGAGGAGCAGGGGTGAGCAGTTCTTC. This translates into CSASPRSRGEQFF.

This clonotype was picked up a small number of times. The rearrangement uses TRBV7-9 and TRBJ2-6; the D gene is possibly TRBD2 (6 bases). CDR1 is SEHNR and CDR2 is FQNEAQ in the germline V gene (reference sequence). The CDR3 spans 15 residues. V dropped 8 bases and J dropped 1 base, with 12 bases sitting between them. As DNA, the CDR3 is TGTGCCAGCGGCGCCGGGACTTCTGGGGCCAACGTCCTGACTTTC. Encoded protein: CASGAGTSGANVLTF.

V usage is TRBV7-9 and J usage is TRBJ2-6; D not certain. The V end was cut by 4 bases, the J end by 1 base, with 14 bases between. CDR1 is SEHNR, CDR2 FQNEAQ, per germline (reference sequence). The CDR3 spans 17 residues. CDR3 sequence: CASSSSPTVSGANVLTF. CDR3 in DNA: TGTGCCAGCAGCTCCTCTCCCACCGTGTCTGGGGCCAACGTCCTGACTTTC.

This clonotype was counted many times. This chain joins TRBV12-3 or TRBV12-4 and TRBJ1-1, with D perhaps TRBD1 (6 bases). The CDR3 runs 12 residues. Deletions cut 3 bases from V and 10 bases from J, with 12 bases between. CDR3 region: CASSLTGLGAFF. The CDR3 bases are TGTGCCAGCAGTTTGACAGGACTGGGAGCTTTCTTT.

As DNA, the CDR3 is TGTGCCAGCAGCCTCCCCAGCGTGATAGATACGCAGTATTTT. It codes for CASSLPSVIDTQYF. The chain uses TRBV9 and TRBJ2-3; no definite D call. The CDR3 runs 14 residues. Germline V CDR1 and CDR2: SGDLS, YYNGEE. V was trimmed by 4 bases and J by 5 bases, leaving 14 bases between them.

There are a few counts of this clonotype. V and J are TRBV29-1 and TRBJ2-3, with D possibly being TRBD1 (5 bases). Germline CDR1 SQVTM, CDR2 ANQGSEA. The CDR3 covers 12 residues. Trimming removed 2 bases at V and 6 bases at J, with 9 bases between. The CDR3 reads CSVESNRDTQYF. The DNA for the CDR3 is TGCAGCGTTGAATCAAACAGGGATACGCAGTATTTT.

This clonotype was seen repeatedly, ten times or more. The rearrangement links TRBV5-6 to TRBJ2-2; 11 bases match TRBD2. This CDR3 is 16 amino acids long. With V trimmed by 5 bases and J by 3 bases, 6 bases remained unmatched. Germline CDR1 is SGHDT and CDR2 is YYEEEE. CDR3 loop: CASSFLAGGDTGELFF. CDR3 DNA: TGTGCCAGCAGTTTTCTAGCGGGAGGTGACACCGGGGAGCTGTTTTTT.

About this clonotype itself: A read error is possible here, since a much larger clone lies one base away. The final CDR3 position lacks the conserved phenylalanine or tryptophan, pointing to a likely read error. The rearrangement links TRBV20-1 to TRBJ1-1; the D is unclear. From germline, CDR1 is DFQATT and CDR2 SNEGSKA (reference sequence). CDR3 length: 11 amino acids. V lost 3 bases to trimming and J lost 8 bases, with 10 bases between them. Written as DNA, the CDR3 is TGCAGTGCTAGTCTCGTTGGCGAAGCTTTCTCT. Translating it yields CSASLVGEAFS.

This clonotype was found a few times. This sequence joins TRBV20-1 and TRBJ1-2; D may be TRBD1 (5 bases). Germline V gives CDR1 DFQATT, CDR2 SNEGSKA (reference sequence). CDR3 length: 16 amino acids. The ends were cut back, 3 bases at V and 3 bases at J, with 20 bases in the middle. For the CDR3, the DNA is TGCAGTGCTAGGCCCCCCTGGGGGGAAGGCCACTATGGCTACACCTTC. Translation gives CSARPPWGEGHYGYTF.

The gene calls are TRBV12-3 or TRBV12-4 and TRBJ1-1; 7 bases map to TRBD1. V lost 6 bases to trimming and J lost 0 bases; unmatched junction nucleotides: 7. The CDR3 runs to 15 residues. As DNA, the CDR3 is TGTGCCAGCAGGAGGGACAGTTCCCTGAACACTGAAGCTTTCTTT. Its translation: CASRRDSSLNTEAFF.